Presented here are 19 T cell receptor beta chains from one specimen sequenced in a study of T-cell reconstitution after alpha-beta-depleted transplantation in children. A library of TCRbeta sequences, prepared with unique molecular identifiers, was generated. TCRdb recomputed calls from the PCR reads with MiXCR, one row per CDR3 protein. The table records around 480,000 distinct CDR3 sequences, less than 35% of them present only once. The sequencing here drew on PBMCs from the stem cell graft donor, taken from the stem cell graft. These receptors were collected from a human donor who donated a stem cell graft to a child with aplastic anemia.

The chain uses TRBV20-1 and TRBJ2-7, with 9 bases lining up with TRBD1. Losses at the gene ends were 0 bases for V and 3 bases for J; bases not matched to a gene: 15. The CDR3 is 18 amino acids. Germline CDR1 is DFQATT and CDR2 is SNEGSKA (reference sequence). The CDR3 coding sequence is TGCAGTGCTAGAGATTCTTTTGGGACAGGGAGCACTTACTACGAGCAGTACTTC. Its protein product is CSARDSFGTGSTYYEQYF.

This chain connects TRBV27 to TRBJ2-7; TRBD1 aligns across 7 bases. The length of the CDR3 is 17 residues. CDR1 is MNHEY, CDR2 SMNVEV, per germline (reference sequence). V trimming: 8 bases; J trimming: 1 base; junction bases outside the gene matches: 17. The chain's CDR3 is CASQKKKTGFDSYEQYF. The CDR3 DNA sequence: TGTGCCAGCCAAAAAAAAAAGACAGGGTTTGATTCCTACGAGCAGTACTTC.

The table lists this clonotype with a few counts. This chain uses TRBV7-9 with TRBJ1-1; D is unresolved. In germline, CDR1 is SEHNR, CDR2 FQNEAQ (reference sequence). The V gene lost 5 bases and the J gene lost 7 bases, with 11 bases spanning the gap. The CDR3 has 12 residues. CDR3 sequence reads: CASSPIRGEAFF. CDR3 sequence (DNA): TGTGCCAGCAGCCCCATACGGGGTGAAGCTTTCTTT. The whole variable domain, filled in from reference TRBV7-9 and TRBJ1-1, reads DTGVSQNPRHKITKRGQNVTFRCDPISEHNRLYWYRQTLGQGPEFLTYFQNEAQLEKSRLLSDRFSAERPKGSFSTLEIQRTEQGDSAMYLCASSPIRGEAFFGQGTRLTVV.

The V call is TRBV5-1, the J call TRBJ1-2; possibly TRBD1 for D (5 bases). CDR1 and CDR2 (germline): SGHRS, YFSETQ. Trimming removed 4 bases at V and 5 bases at J, with 9 bases between. This CDR3 is built from 12 residues. The CDR3 here is CASSRGGYGYTF. In DNA form, the CDR3 reads TGCGCCAGCAGCCGTGGGGGTTATGGCTACACCTTC.

The chain has TRBV20-1 and TRBJ2-5, with D perhaps being TRBD1 or TRBD2 (5 bases each). CDR1 and CDR2 (germline): DFQATT, SNEGSKA (reference sequence). The CDR3 extends over 15 amino acids. The V end was cut by 2 bases, the J end by 4 bases, with 17 bases between. This CDR3 reads CSARSPAFGAETQYF. The CDR3 bases are TGCAGTGCTAGATCGCCAGCATTCGGGGCAGAGACCCAGTACTTC.

J is TRBJ1-3 and V is TRBV11-3; D unresolved. This CDR3 has 15 amino acids. With 5 bases removed from V and 2 bases from J, the gap between germline ends came to 13 bases. Germline loops: CDR1 SGHNT, CDR2 YENEEA. The CDR3 region is CASSLETQPGNTIYF. Written as DNA, the CDR3 is TGTGCCAGCAGCCTCGAAACCCAGCCTGGAAACACCATATATTTT. The whole variable domain, remainder taken from reference TRBV11-3 and TRBJ1-3, is EAGVVQSPRYKIIEKKQPVAFWCNPISGHNTLYWYLQNLGQGPELLIRYENEEAVDDSQLPKDRFSAERLKGVDSTLKIQPAELGDSAVYLCASSLETQPGNTIYFGEGSWLTVV.

This clonotype has more than one count but fewer than ten. The rearrangement uses TRBV20-1 and TRBJ1-5, with 8 bases identical to TRBD1. Trimming removed 1 base from V and 7 bases from J; junction bases left unmatched: 3. Germline V gene data show CDR1 as DFQATT and CDR2 as SNEGSKA (reference sequence). The CDR3 runs 13 residues. The DNA for the CDR3 is TGCAGTGCTAGAGCAGGGGGCGAACAGCCCCAGCATTTT. Protein sequence: CSARAGGEQPQHF.

This chain joins TRBV5-8 and TRBJ1-5, with unresolved D. Germline values: CDR1 SGHTS, CDR2 YDEGEE. The CDR3 sequence is 17 residues long. V was pared by 4 bases and J by 5 bases, with 22 bases between. The CDR3 protein is CASSQAIGHFSYQPQHF. The CDR3 DNA reads as TGTGCCAGCAGCCAGGCGATCGGCCATTTTTCCTATCAGCCCCAGCATTTT.

The chain uses TRBV12-3 or TRBV12-4 and TRBJ2-5, with a possible D match to TRBD2 (5 bases). Trimming pared 6 bases from V and 3 bases from J, leaving 14 bases between. This CDR3 spans 14 amino acids. The CDR3 DNA reads as TGTGCCAGCAGCCTCGAAGAGGGCGAAGAGACCCAGTACTTC. As protein: CASSLEEGEETQYF.

The genes are TRBV19 and TRBJ2-3, with D possibly being TRBD2 (6 bases). Germline V lookup: CDR1 LNHDA, CDR2 SQIVND (reference sequence). Trimming shortened V by 4 bases and J by 9 bases, and 11 bases separated the two germline ends. This CDR3 is 12 amino acids long. The CDR3 bases are TGTGCCAGTAGTACCCGCGGGATGACGCAGTATTTT. Its translation: CASSTRGMTQYF.

The V gene is TRBV25-1, the J gene TRBJ1-5, with D unclear. The germline V gene has CDR1 MGHDK and CDR2 SYGVNS. V lost 2 bases and J 3 bases, leaving 8 bases between the germline ends. The CDR3 totals 14 residues. The chain's CDR3 is CASSERGNNQPQHF. DNA of the CDR3: TGTGCCAGCAGTGAACGGGGAAACAATCAGCCCCAGCATTTT. Variable domain in full (rest from reference TRBV25-1 and TRBJ1-5): EADIYQTPRYLVIGTGKKITLECSQTMGHDKMYWYQQDPGMELHLIHYSYGVNSTEKGDLSSESTVSRIRTEHFPLTLESARPSHTSQYLCASSERGNNQPQHFGDGTRLSIL.

This clonotype was seen a few times. The rearrangement joins TRBV20-1 to TRBJ2-1; D is possibly TRBD1 (6 bases). This CDR3 contains 12 residues. Germline V gene data show CDR1 as DFQATT and CDR2 as SNEGSKA (reference sequence). V was clipped by 5 bases and J by 8 bases, with 13 bases between them. CDR3 nucleotide sequence: TGCAGTGCTTTCAGGGGTTGGGATGAGCAGTTCTTC. This codes for CSAFRGWDEQFF.

The rearrangement joins TRBV5-5 to TRBJ2-1; 9 nucleotides align to TRBD2. The CDR3 runs 15 residues. Germline loops: CDR1 SGHKS, CDR2 YYEKEE (reference sequence). The V segment lost 1 base and the J segment 6 bases; nucleotides outside the gene matches: 5. CDR3 nucleotide sequence: TGTGCCAGCAGCTTGCTAGCGGGATCTTTCAATGAGCAGTTCTTC. This sequence encodes CASSLLAGSFNEQFF.

There are a few counts of this clonotype. The rearrangement uses TRBV21-1 and TRBJ2-3; the table's D call TRBD2 went unverified against the DNA. TRBV21-1 is assigned pseudogene status. The CDR3 has 16 amino acids. CDR3 DNA sequence: TGTGCCAGCAGCTGGGACGGCTCGGTTAGCACAGATACGCAGTATTTT. It is translated as CASSWDGSVSTDTQYF.

This clonotype has a count of ten or more. J is TRBJ2-3 and V is TRBV20-1; no clear D gene. Germline V gene data show CDR1 as DFQATT and CDR2 as SNEGSKA (reference sequence). V was cut by 3 bases and J by 1 base, with 11 bases left in between. The CDR3 runs to 14 residues. The CDR3 sequence is CSARRQPGTDTQYF. In nucleotides, the CDR3 is TGCAGTGCTAGGAGGCAGCCGGGCACAGATACGCAGTATTTT.

This clonotype was seen more than once but under ten times. This CDR3 is CSVIKAGGPGDTQYF. In nucleotides, the CDR3 is TGCAGCGTGATTAAAGCGGGAGGGCCTGGGGATACGCAGTATTTT. This chain uses TRBV29-1 with TRBJ2-3, with 10 nucleotides matching TRBD2. CDR1 and CDR2 (germline): SQVTM, ANQGSEA. With 6 bases clipped from V and 6 bases from J, the junction kept 12 bases outside the gene matches. This CDR3 has 15 residues.

This clonotype was counted a few times. The chain is built from TRBV6-1 and TRBJ2-7; D perhaps matches TRBD2 (6 bases). V was clipped by 5 bases and J by 3 bases, with 20 bases between them. Germline V gene lookup returns CDR1 MNHNS and CDR2 SASEGT. CDR3 length: 16 residues. As DNA, the CDR3 is TGTGCCAGCAGTCCACGGGCCGTTGCGGGGCTCTACGAGCAGTACTTC. Translated: CASSPRAVAGLYEQYF.

The chain carries TRBV4-1 and TRBJ2-2; a possible D gene is TRBD1 (5 bases). Germline V gene sequence: CDR1 MGHRA, CDR2 YSYEKL. V was trimmed by 0 bases and J by 4 bases, leaving 12 bases between them. The CDR3 extends over 16 amino acids. Written as DNA, the CDR3 is TGCGCCAGCAGCCAAGAGCCACAGGTCATCACCGGGGAGCTGTTTTTT. This translates into CASSQEPQVITGELFF.

This clonotype was detected only a few times. The V call is TRBV9, the J call TRBJ2-4; D possibly uses TRBD1 or TRBD2 (6 bases each). This CDR3 region has 17 residues. Trimming removed 4 bases from V and 0 bases from J, with 17 bases in between. Per germline, CDR1 SGDLS and CDR2 YYNGEE. CDR3 sequence: CASSSEGGTLAKNIQYF. DNA of the CDR3: TGTGCCAGCAGCTCAGAGGGGGGAACACTAGCCAAAAACATTCAGTACTTC.